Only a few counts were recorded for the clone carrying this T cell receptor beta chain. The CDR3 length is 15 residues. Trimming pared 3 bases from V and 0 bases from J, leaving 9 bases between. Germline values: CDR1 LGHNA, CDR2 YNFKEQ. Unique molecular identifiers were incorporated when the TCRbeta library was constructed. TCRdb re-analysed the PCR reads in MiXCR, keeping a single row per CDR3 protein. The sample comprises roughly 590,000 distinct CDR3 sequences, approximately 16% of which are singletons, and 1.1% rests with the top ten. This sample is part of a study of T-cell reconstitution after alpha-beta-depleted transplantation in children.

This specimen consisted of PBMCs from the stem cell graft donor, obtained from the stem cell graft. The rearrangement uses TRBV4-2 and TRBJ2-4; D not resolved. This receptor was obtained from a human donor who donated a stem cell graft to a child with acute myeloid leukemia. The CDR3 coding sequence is TGTGCCAGCAGCCAGGTTCGGTTAGCCAAAAACATTCAGTACTTC. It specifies CASSQVRLAKNIQYF.